These T cell receptor beta chains were read from a single sample in a study of T cell changes during pregnancy in multiple sclerosis. The method was immunoSEQ multiplex PCR; TCRdb's version includes in-frame clones alone and lacks a portion of them. Of tens of thousands of clones listed, 85% to 95% are singletons. Source: peripheral blood, taken before pregnancy. These receptors originate from a female donor with multiple sclerosis, enrolled in a pregnancy study. The CDR3 runs from the conserved cysteine through the conserved F or W. Fields, in order: J gene, D gene, V gene, clone size, CDR3 length, CDR3 DNA, CDR3 protein. The D gene is left open where the match is weak. Clone size appears in some rows only: once, few, many, or a class for an expanded clone.

>TRBJ2-1|TRBD2|TRBV4-3|.|15
TGCGCCAGCAGCCGAGGGACTAGCGCGTACAATGAGCAGTTCTTC
CASSRGTSAYNEQFF
>TRBJ2-7|TRBD1|TRBV19|.|14
TGTGCCAGTAGTATCGACAGGGGCCCCTACGAGCAGTACTTC
CASSIDRGPYEQYF
>TRBJ2-7|.|TRBV10-1|.|13
TGCGCCAGCAGGGTGGGACTCATAAGCGAGCAGTACTTC
CASRVGLISEQYF
>TRBJ1-1|.|TRBV7-3|.|14
TGTGCCAGCAGGGCCCAACCGGGGTACACTGAAGCTTTCTTT
CASRAQPGYTEAFF
>TRBJ2-7|TRBD2|TRBV7-2|.|14
TGTGCCAGCAGCTTGGGACTAGCCTTATACGAGCAGTACTTC
CASSLGLALYEQYF
>TRBJ2-7|TRBD1|TRBV5-4|once|15
TGTGCCAGCAGCTTGAGGGACAGGGGTTACTACGAGCAGTACTTC
CASSLRDRGYYEQYF
>TRBJ2-1|.|TRBV30|.|16
TGTGCCTGGAGCTTTGGACACCTGAGCTCCTACAATGAGCAGTTCTTC
CAWSFGHLSSYNEQFF
>TRBJ1-2|.|TRBV2|.|15
TGTGCCAGCACCCTATTTGATCAGGCGAACTATGGCTACACCTTC
CASTLFDQANYGYTF
>TRBJ2-3|.|TRBV5-1|.|14
TGCGCCAGCAGCTTGAGGGGGAGTACAGATACGCAGTATTTT
CASSLRGSTDTQYF
>TRBJ1-5|TRBD1|TRBV2|.|13
TGTGCCAGCAACCGGGACAGGGATCAGCCCCAGCATTTT
CASNRDRDQPQHF
>TRBJ2-1|TRBD1|TRBV5-3|few|16
TGTGCCAGAAGCTTGGGTTGGAGACAGGGGGACAATGAGCAGTTCTTC
CARSLGWRQGDNEQFF
>TRBJ1-3|.|TRBV10-3|.|15
TGTGCCATCAGTGAGTCGGAGGTTCCTGGAAACACCATATATTTT
CAISESEVPGNTIYF
>TRBJ2-1|TRBD1|TRBV7-3|.|15
TGTGCCAGCAGCCTCAACAGGGGTCCCTACAATGAGCAGTTCTTC
CASSLNRGPYNEQFF
>TRBJ2-5|.|TRBV4-3|.|15
TGCGCCAGCAGCCCCACTAGGATTCGGGGAGAGACCCAGTACTTC
CASSPTRIRGETQYF
>TRBJ2-1|TRBD2|TRBV30|.|15
TGTGCCTGGAGTGTACTAGCGGGAGTTTACAATGAGCAGTTCTTC
CAWSVLAGVYNEQFF
>TRBJ2-7|.|TRBV30|.|13
TGTGCCTGGAACCGGGAGCGGATCTACGAGCAGTACTTC
CAWNRERIYEQYF
>TRBJ1-4|.|TRBV11-2|.|15
TGTGCCAGCAGCTTTCACAGGGTTGGTTCTGAAAAACTGTTTTTT
CASSFHRVGSEKLFF
>TRBJ2-7|TRBD1|TRBV9|.|18
TGTGCCAGCAGCGTAGAACCCGGGACAGGGGGTAAGGCGGGGGAGCAGTACTTC
CASSVEPGTGGKAGEQYF
>TRBJ2-3|TRBD2|TRBV30|.|16
TGTGCCTGGGGAGCCCCTGGACTAGCGGCTACAGATACGCAGTATTTT
CAWGAPGLAATDTQYF
>TRBJ2-1|.|TRBV4-1|.|16
TGCGCCAGCAGCCAAGTTCTAACCGAGAGTCTCGCTGAGCAGTTCTTC
CASSQVLTESLAEQFF
>TRBJ2-3|TRBD2|TRBV6-4|many|16
TGTGCCAGCAGTGACGCGGGCGGGAGGGGCACAGATACGCAGTATTTT
CASSDAGGRGTDTQYF
>TRBJ1-5|TRBD1|TRBV5-1|.|14
TGCGCCAGCAGCTTCAGGACAGGGAAGCAGCCCCAGCATTTT
CASSFRTGKQPQHF
>TRBJ2-5|.|TRBV2|few|13
TGTGCCAGCAGTGAACAGGGGACGGAGACCCAGTACTTC
CASSEQGTETQYF
>TRBJ2-1|.|TRBV6-6|once|14
TGTGCCAGCAGTTACGCCAATAGGGGGAATGAGCAGTTCTTC
CASSYANRGNEQFF
>TRBJ2-3|TRBD1|TRBV7-9|.|15
TGTGCCAGCAGCACCGGACAGGGTTTGACAGATACGCAGTATTTT
CASSTGQGLTDTQYF
>TRBJ2-5|.|TRBV11-2|.|14
TGTGCCAGCAGCTTAGATACGGGACAAGAGACCCAGTACTTC
CASSLDTGQETQYF
>TRBJ2-7|TRBD2|TRBV28|.|16
TGTGCCAGCCGGCGAAGTAGCGGGAGGGCCCTCGACGAGCAGTACTTC
CASRRSSGRALDEQYF
>TRBJ2-2|TRBD1|TRBV13|.|15
TGTGCCAGCAGCTCCCGGGACAGGGTTTTCGGGGAGCTGTTTTTT
CASSSRDRVFGELFF
>TRBJ1-1|.|TRBV4-2|.|16
TGTGCCAGCAGCCAAGGCGTACAGGGACAGAACACTGAAGCTTTCTTT
CASSQGVQGQNTEAFF
>TRBJ1-1|.|TRBV29-1|few|13
TGCAGCATAATACACAGCATGAACACTGAAGCTTTCTTT
CSIIHSMNTEAFF
>TRBJ2-7|.|TRBV10-2|.|14
TGCGCCAGCAGTGAGTCTTTCCGAGGAGCCGAGCAGTACTTC
CASSESFRGAEQYF
>TRBJ2-7|.|TRBV28|.|13
TGTGCCAGCGCGATTGACAGGATGTCCGAGCAGTACTTC
CASAIDRMSEQYF
>TRBJ2-6|TRBD1|TRBV5-4|.|20
TGTGCCAGCAGCTCCGAACCCCCGGGACAGGGGGCGGCTGGGGCCAACGTCCTGACTTTC
CASSSEPPGQGAAGANVLTF
>TRBJ2-1|.|TRBV27|.|13
TGTGCCAGCAGTCCTAGCGCGTACAATGAGCAGTTCTTC
CASSPSAYNEQFF
>TRBJ2-5|TRBD1|TRBV18|.|15
TGTGCCAGCTCACCCGACAGGGGGCCTCGAGAGACCCAGTACTTC
CASSPDRGPRETQYF
>TRBJ2-1|.|TRBV7-2|.|15
TGTGCCAGCAGCTCTCAGGGGCCCTTTGCTAATGAGCAGTTCTTC
CASSSQGPFANEQFF
>TRBJ2-1|.|TRBV27|.|11
TGTGCCAGCAGTACAGCGGGCGAGCAGTTCTTC
CASSTAGEQFF
>TRBJ1-1|.|TRBV29-1|.|11
TGCAGCGTTCAGGGATCCACTGAAGCTTTCTTT
CSVQGSTEAFF
>TRBJ1-5|.|TRBV30|few|15
TGTGCCTGGAGTATTGGAGATTATAGCAATCAGCCCCAGCATTTT
CAWSIGDYSNQPQHF
>TRBJ2-3|.|TRBV4-3|.|13
TGCGCCAGCAGCCAAGCCCGTTCGGATACGCAGTATTTT
CASSQARSDTQYF
>TRBJ2-7|.|TRBV29-1|.|10
TGCAGCGTCGGTGACAGCAAGCAGTACTTC
CSVGDSKQYF
>TRBJ2-1|.|TRBV7-6|.|14
TGTGCCAGCAGTCCCGACTACGTTCACAATGAGCAGTTCTTC
CASSPDYVHNEQFF
>TRBJ1-3|.|TRBV2|.|17
TGTGCCAGCAGTGAAGCACCCCAGGGGTCCTTTGGAAACACCATATATTTT
CASSEAPQGSFGNTIYF
>TRBJ1-2|TRBD1|TRBV27|.|14
TGTGCCAGCAGTTCCCTGGACAGGAACTATGGCTACACCTTC
CASSSLDRNYGYTF
>TRBJ2-1|TRBD2|TRBV27|.|15
TGTGCCAGCAGTGCCGGGACTAGCGGGAGATATGAGCAGTTCTTC
CASSAGTSGRYEQFF
>TRBJ2-7|.|TRBV27|.|13
TGTGCCAGCAGTTTAGCCGGCTCCTACGAGCAGTACTTC
CASSLAGSYEQYF
>TRBJ2-1|.|TRBV5-1|.|17
TGCGCCAGCAGCGCACCGGGACTCCAGAGGGTTTACAATGAGCAGTTCTTC
CASSAPGLQRVYNEQFF
>TRBJ2-2|.|TRBV2|.|13
TGTGCCAGCAGTGAGACACGGACCGGGGAGCTGTTTTTT
CASSETRTGELFF
>TRBJ2-7|TRBD2|TRBV6-1|.|15
TGTGCCAGCAGTGAAGGGGCAGCGGGAGGCTACGAGCAGTACTTC
CASSEGAAGGYEQYF
>TRBJ2-7|.|TRBV19|.|13
TGTGCCAGTAGTCATACAGGGTCCTACGAGCAGTACTTC
CASSHTGSYEQYF
>TRBJ2-2|TRBD1|TRBV9|.|18
TGTGCCAGCAGTTCCCCGGGACAGGGGGCTACTAGCACCGGGGAGCTGTTTTTT
CASSSPGQGATSTGELFF
>TRBJ1-2|.|TRBV23-1|.|14
TGCGCCAGCAGTCAATCGTCCTTGGGGGGTGGCTACACCTTC
CASSQSSLGGGYTF
>TRBJ1-4|TRBD1|TRBV7-9|.|16
TGTGCCAGCAGCCTCGGACAGGGGGCAATAAATGAAAAACTGTTTTTT
CASSLGQGAINEKLFF
>TRBJ2-2|TRBD2|TRBV11-2|once|18
TGTGCCAGCAGCTATAACAACCCTTGGGGGGGGGTAACCGGGGAGCTGTTTTTT
CASSYNNPWGGVTGELFF
>TRBJ2-6|TRBD1|TRBV7-3|.|17
TGTGCCAGCAGGGGACAGGGAGGAGGCTCTGGGGCCAACGTCCTGACTTTC
CASRGQGGGSGANVLTF
>TRBJ2-2|.|TRBV14|.|16
TGTGCCAGCAGCCAAGATCGGGTTTCGGGGTTCGGGGAGCTGTTTTTT
CASSQDRVSGFGELFF
>TRBJ1-2|TRBD1|TRBV6-5|.|13
TGTGCCTCCCGAACCGGGACAGGCATCGGCTACACCTTC
CASRTGTGIGYTF
>TRBJ1-1|.|TRBV7-6|.|15
TGTGCCAGCAGCTCAGGAACAGGCCCGAACACTGAAGCTTTCTTT
CASSSGTGPNTEAFF